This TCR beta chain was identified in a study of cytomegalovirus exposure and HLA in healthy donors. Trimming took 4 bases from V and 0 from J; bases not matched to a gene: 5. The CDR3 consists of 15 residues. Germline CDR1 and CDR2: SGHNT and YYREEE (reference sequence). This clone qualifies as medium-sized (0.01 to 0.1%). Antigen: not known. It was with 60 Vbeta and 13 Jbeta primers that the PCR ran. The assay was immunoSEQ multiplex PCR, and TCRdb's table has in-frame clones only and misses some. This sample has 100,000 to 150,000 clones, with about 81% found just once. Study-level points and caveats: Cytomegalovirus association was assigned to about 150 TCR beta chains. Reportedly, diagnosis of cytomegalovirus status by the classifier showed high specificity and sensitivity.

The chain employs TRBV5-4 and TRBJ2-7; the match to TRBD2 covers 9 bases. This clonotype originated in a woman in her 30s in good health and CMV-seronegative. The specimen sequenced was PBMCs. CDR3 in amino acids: CASSPEREDSYEQYF. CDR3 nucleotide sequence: TGTGCCAGCAGCCCTGAGCGGGAGGACTCCTACGAGCAGTACTTC.